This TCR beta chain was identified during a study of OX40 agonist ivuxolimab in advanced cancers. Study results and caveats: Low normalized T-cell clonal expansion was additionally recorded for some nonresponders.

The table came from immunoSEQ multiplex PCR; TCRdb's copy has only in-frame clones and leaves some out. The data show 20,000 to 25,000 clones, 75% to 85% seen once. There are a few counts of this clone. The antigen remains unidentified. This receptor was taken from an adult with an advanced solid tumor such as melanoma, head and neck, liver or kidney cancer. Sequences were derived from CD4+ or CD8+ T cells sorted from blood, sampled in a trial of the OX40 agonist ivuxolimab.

The CDR3 bases are TGTGCCAGCAGTGAGGGACAGGCGAAATTGAACACTGAAGCTTTCTTT. Translated: CASSEGQAKLNTEAFF. The rearrangement joins TRBV6-1 to TRBJ1-1, with 8 bases matching TRBD1. The V gene end was trimmed by 3 bases and the J gene end by 0 bases; junction bases not matched to a gene: 6. The length of the CDR3 is 16 residues. Germline CDR1 is MNHNS and CDR2 is SASEGT.